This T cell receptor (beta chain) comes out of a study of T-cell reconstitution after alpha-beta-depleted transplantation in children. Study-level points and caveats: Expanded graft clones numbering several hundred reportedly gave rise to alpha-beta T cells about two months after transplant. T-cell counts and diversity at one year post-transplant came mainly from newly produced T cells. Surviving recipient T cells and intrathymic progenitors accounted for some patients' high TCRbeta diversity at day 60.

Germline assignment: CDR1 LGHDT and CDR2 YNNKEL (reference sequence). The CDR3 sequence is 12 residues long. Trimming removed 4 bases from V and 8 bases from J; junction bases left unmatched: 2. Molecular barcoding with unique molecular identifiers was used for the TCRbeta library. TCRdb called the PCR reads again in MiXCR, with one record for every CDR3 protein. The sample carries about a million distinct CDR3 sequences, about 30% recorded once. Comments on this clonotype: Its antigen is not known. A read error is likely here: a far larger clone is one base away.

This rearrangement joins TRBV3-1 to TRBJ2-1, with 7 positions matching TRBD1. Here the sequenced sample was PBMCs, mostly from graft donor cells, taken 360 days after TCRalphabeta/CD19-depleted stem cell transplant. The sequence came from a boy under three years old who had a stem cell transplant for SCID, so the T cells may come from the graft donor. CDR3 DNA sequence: TGTGCCAGCAGCCTACAGGGGCATGAGCAGTTCTTC. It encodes CASSLQGHEQFF.